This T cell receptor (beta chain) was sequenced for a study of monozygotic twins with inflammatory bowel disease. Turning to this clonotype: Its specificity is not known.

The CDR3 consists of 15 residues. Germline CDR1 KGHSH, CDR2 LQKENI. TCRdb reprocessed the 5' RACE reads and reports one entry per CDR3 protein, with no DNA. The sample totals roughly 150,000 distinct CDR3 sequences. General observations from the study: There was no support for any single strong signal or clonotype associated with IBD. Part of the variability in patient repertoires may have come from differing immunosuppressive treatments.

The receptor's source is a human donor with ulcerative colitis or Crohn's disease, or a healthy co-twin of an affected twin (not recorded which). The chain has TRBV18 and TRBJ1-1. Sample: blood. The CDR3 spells CASSPARTSETEAFF.